This T cell receptor (beta chain) was documented in a study of identical twins. Findings and caveats of the study: There were fewer insertions in abundant cord blood beta clonotypes, but memory repertoires showed no such pattern. Researchers reported excess low generation probability among twin-shared out-of-frame alpha sequences.

Remarks on this clonotype: Its antigen is not known.

CDR1 is SGHRS, CDR2 YFSETQ, per germline. This CDR3 is built from 15 residues. V lost 2 bases, J lost 3 bases, and 15 bases lay in between. One entry per CDR3 protein, called by TCRdb with MiXCR from the 5' RACE reads. Here the sample spans about 530,000 distinct CDR3 sequences, about 16% being singletons. These data were also filed under a second study, of yellow fever vaccine responses in identical twins.

The sample consisted of CD4+ T cells sorted from blood. The clonotype originates from a woman aged 18-29 years in good health. The genes are TRBV5-1 and TRBJ2-7, with TRBD2 as a possible D gene (5 bases). The CDR3 loop is CASSLSAASYYEQYF. The DNA for the CDR3 is TGCGCCAGCAGCTTATCAGCGGCGAGCTACTACGAGCAGTACTTC.